This T cell receptor beta chain appears in the sequencing data of a study of T cells after somatic rescue of genetic block. Generated by immunoSEQ multiplex PCR, the TCRdb table keeps only in-frame clones and is missing some. Of 80,000 to 100,000 clones listed, over 80% are singletons. The CDR3 is 17 residues long. In germline, CDR1 is MRHNA, CDR2 SNTAGT. Trimming at V came to 0 bases and at J to 1 base, leaving 7 bases not matched to a gene. The clonotype was recovered from a woman aged 18-29 years. The chain joins TRBV6-4 to TRBJ2-3; 7 bases are a match to TRBD2. What was sequenced was peripheral blood mononuclear cells (PBMCs). This CDR3 is CASSDSPSGGGTDTQYF. The CDR3 bases are TGTGCCAGCAGTGACTCGCCTAGCGGAGGGGGCACAGATACGCAGTATTTT.